The 10 T cell receptor beta chains reported below all come from one sample, sequenced in a study of T cells in tuberculosis. Using immunoSEQ multiplex PCR, the repertoire was profiled, and TCRdb retains in-frame clones only, with some absent. The sample carries over 25,000 clones, about 95% recorded once. The sample taken for sequencing was PBMCs. These receptors all come from a donor between 10 and 35 years old with latent tuberculosis or without tuberculosis infection.

This clone has only one observation. CDR3 coding DNA: TGCGCCAGCAGCTTGGGACAGGGGCCGGGTGGCTACACCTTC. As protein: CASSLGQGPGGYTF. The chain couples TRBV5-1 to TRBJ1-2, with 8 bases fitting TRBD1. The CDR3 is 14 residues long. The V gene's germline CDR1 is SGHRS and CDR2 YFSETQ. The ends lost 0 bases at V and 7 bases at J; junction bases unmatched: 5.

The chain employs TRBV13 and TRBJ2-1; D not resolved. V lost 5 bases to trimming and J lost 5 bases, with 13 bases between them. There are 14 residues in the CDR3. Germline V gives CDR1 PRHDT, CDR2 FYEKMQ (reference sequence). The CDR3, as DNA: TGTGCCAGCAGCCCACGCATGGCCGACAATGAGCAGTTCTTC. Protein sequence: CASSPRMADNEQFF.

This sequence joins TRBV7-8 and TRBJ2-3, with TRBD2 matching 9 bases. Germline V gives CDR1 SGHVS, CDR2 FQNEAQ. There are 18 residues in the CDR3. With V trimmed by 1 base and J by 2 bases, 10 bases remained unmatched. The CDR3 loop reads CASSLERLAGSPTDTQYF. The CDR3 DNA sequence: TGTGCCAGCAGCTTAGAACGGCTAGCGGGGAGCCCCACAGATACGCAGTATTTT.

V usage is TRBV4-1 and J usage is TRBJ1-2, with no clear D. Germline values: CDR1 MGHRA, CDR2 YSYEKL. With 0 bases removed from V and 5 bases from J, the gap between germline ends came to 7 bases. The CDR3 is made up of 13 amino acids. Here the CDR3 DNA reads TGCGCCAGCAGCCAAGATAACAAATATGGCTACACCTTC. Translation gives CASSQDNKYGYTF.

The genes are TRBV5-1 and TRBJ2-1; D possibly corresponds to TRBD1 (6 bases). CDR1 is SGHRS, CDR2 YFSETQ, per germline. Deletions cut 4 bases from V and 7 bases from J, with 21 bases between. This CDR3 contains 16 residues. The CDR3 nucleotides read TGCGCCAGCAGCCTGGGGGCGGGTTCAGTCGGGAATGAGCAGTTCTTC. Translated, it gives CASSLGAGSVGNEQFF.

This clone was recorded once. J is TRBJ1-3 and V is TRBV13; D gene unclear. Germline V CDR1 and CDR2: PRHDT, FYEKMQ (reference sequence). The CDR3 consists of 15 residues. V lost 2 bases and J lost 4, with 12 bases in between. Here the CDR3 reads CASSLYRGAGNTIYF. In DNA form, the CDR3 reads TGTGCCAGCAGCTTATACCGGGGTGCCGGAAACACCATATATTTT.

This clone has only one observation. The V call is TRBV27, the J call TRBJ2-1, with 12 bases that match TRBD2. There are 15 residues in the CDR3. The V gene's germline CDR1 is MNHEY and CDR2 SMNVEV (reference sequence). V shed 8 bases, J shed 7 bases, and the junction held 9 bases outside the gene matches. CDR3 nucleotides: TGTGCCAGCCGCCTCGGACTAGCGGGAATGAATGAGCAGTTCTTC. Protein product: CASRLGLAGMNEQFF.

The chain links TRBV6-1 to TRBJ1-1; weak D call: TRBD1 (5 bases). The CDR3 runs 15 residues. V lost 3 bases, J lost 1 base, and 12 bases lay in between. CDR1 and CDR2 from the germline V gene are MNHNS and SASEGT. For the CDR3, the DNA is TGTGCCAGCAGTGACCCCGGACACTCGAACACTGAAGCTTTCTTT. Translation: CASSDPGHSNTEAFF.

The chain carries TRBV19 and TRBJ2-2; weak D call: TRBD2 (6 bases). Looked up from germline, CDR1 is LNHDA and CDR2 is SQIVND (reference sequence). V lost 2 bases to trimming and J lost 5 bases, with 9 bases between them. This CDR3 is built from 14 residues. Here the CDR3 reads CASSISAGTGELFF. CDR3 DNA: TGTGCCAGTAGTATATCGGCGGGAACCGGGGAGCTGTTTTTT.

The V gene is TRBV25-1, the J gene TRBJ2-7; TRBD1 matches at 9 bases. There are 13 residues in the CDR3. Trimming at V came to 8 bases and at J to 6 bases, leaving 8 bases not matched to a gene. Germline V CDR1 and CDR2: MGHDK, SYGVNS. The DNA of the CDR3 is TGTGCCAGCGCCCCACAGGGGGCTGGCGAGCAGTACTTC. Translation gives CASAPQGAGEQYF.